The subject of this entry is one T cell receptor (beta chain). Looked up from germline, CDR1 is MNHNY and CDR2 is SVGAGI (reference sequence). The CDR3 has 15 amino acids. Trimming cost V 4 bases and J 4 bases, with 16 bases left between them. This sample was taken from a study of technical replicates of blood from a few donors. Profiled with immunoSEQ multiplex PCR; TCRdb holds only in-frame clones, not every one. The table shows around 81,000 clones, with approximately 75% occurring only once. The TCR comes from a human donor in good health. Some clones in this sample may be carry-over from other donors' samples. The chain has TRBV6-6 and TRBJ2-5, with D maybe TRBD2 (6 bases). The specimen was PBMCs. The CDR3 spells CASSSLQEGGETQYF. CDR3 nucleotide sequence: TGTGCCAGCAGTTCCTTGCAGGAGGGTGGAGAGACCCAGTACTTC.